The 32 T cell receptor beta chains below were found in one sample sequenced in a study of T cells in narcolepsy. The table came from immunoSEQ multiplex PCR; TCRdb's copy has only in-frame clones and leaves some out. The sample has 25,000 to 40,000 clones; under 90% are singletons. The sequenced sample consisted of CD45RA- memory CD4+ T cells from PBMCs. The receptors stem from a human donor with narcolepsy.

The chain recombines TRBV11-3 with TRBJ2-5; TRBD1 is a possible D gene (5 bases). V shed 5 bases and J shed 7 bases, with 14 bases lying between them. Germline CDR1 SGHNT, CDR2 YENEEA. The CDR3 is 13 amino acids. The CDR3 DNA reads TGTGCCAGCAGCCAGGGAACAGGTGGGACCCAGTACTTC. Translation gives CASSQGTGGTQYF.

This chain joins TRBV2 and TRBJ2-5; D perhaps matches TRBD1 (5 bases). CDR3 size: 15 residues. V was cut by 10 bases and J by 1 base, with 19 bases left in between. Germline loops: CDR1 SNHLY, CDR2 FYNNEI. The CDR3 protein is CANLRKTDFQETQYF. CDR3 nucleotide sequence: TGTGCCAACTTAAGAAAGACAGACTTCCAAGAGACCCAGTACTTC.

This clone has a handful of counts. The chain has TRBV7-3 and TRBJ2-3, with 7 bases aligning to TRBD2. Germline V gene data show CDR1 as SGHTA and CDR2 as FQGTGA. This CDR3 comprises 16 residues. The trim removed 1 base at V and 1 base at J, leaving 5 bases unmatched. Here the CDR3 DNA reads TGTGCCAGCAGCTTAAGCCCAGGGAGGGGCACAGATACGCAGTATTTT. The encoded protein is CASSLSPGRGTDTQYF.

The CDR3 sequence: CASSQAGAESYNEQFF. CDR3 bases: TGCGCCAGCAGCCAAGCGGGCGCGGAGAGCTACAATGAGCAGTTCTTC. The rearrangement joins TRBV4-1 to TRBJ2-1; D call uncertain. Germline V gene sequence: CDR1 MGHRA, CDR2 YSYEKL. The CDR3 length is 16 residues. Trimming shortened V by 1 base and J by 3 bases, and 13 bases separated the two germline ends.

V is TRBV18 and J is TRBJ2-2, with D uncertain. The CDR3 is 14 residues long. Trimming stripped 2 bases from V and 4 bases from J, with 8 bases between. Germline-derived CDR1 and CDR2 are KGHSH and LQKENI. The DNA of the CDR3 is TGTGCCAGCTCACCATCAGTGAGCACCGGGGAGCTGTTTTTT. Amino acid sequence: CASSPSVSTGELFF.

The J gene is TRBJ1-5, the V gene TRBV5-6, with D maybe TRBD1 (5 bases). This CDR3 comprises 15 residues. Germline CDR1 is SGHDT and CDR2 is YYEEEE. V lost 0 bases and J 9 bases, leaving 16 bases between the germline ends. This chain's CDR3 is CASSLAGTDKRPQHF. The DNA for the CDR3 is TGTGCCAGCAGCTTGGCGGGGACCGATAAGCGGCCCCAGCATTTT.

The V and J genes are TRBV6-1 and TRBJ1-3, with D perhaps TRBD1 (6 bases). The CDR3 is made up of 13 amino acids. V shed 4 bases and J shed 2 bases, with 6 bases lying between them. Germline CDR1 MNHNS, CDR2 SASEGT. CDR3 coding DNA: TGTGCCAGCAGTGGGACAGCTGGAAACACCATATATTTT. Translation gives CASSGTAGNTIYF.

CDR3 in amino acids: CASTPAKDQPQHF. Here the CDR3 DNA reads TGTGCCAGCACCCCCGCGAAGGATCAGCCCCAGCATTTT. This rearrangement joins TRBV6-5 to TRBJ1-5; D unclear. Trimming removed 7 bases from V and 5 bases from J, with 12 bases in between. The germline V gene has CDR1 MNHEY and CDR2 SVGAGI. The CDR3 loop spans 13 amino acids.

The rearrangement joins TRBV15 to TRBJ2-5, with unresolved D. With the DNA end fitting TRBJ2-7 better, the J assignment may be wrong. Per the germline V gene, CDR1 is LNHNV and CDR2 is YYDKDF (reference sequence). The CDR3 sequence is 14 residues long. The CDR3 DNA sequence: TGTGCCACCAGCAGAGACGTAGGCCCCTACGAGCAGTACTTC. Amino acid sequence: CATSRDVGPYEQYF.

The CDR3 nucleotides read TGCGCCAGCAGCCAAAGGGATGCTGGCTACACCTTC. It specifies CASSQRDAGYTF. The chain couples TRBV4-3 to TRBJ1-2; D call uncertain. The CDR3 extends over 12 amino acids. Germline CDR1 reads LGHNA; CDR2 reads YSLEER. V lost 2 bases and J lost 7, with 8 bases in between.

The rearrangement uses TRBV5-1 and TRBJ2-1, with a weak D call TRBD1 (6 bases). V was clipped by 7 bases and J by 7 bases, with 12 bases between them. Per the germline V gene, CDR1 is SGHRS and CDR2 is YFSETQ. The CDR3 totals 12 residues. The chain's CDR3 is CASSVRGNEQFF. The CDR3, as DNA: TGCGCCAGCTCGGTTAGGGGGAATGAGCAGTTCTTC.

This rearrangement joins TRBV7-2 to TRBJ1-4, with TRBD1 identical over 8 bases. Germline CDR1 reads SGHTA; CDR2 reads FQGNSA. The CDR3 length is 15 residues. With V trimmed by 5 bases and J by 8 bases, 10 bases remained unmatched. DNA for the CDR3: TGTGCCAGCAGCCGATCCGGGACAGGTGGGGAAAAACTGTTTTTT. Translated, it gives CASSRSGTGGEKLFF.

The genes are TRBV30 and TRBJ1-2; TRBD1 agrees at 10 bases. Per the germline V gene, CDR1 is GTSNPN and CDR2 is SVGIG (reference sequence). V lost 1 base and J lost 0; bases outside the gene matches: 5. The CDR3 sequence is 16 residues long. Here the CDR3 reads CAWSGQGAPTNYGYTF. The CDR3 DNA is TGTGCCTGGAGTGGACAGGGGGCCCCGACTAACTATGGCTACACCTTC.

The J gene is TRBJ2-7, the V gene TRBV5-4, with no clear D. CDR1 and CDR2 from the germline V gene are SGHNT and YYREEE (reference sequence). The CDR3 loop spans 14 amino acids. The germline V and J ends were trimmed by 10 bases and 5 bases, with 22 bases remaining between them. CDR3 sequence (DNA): TGTGCCGGCTCAAGTGAGGTGGTTTCCCACGAGCAGTACTTC. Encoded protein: CAGSSEVVSHEQYF.

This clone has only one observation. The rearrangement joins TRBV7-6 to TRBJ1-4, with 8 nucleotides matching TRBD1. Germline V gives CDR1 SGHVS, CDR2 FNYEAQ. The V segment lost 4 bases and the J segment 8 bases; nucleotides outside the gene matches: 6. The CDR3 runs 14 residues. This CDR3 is CASSYDRGDEKLFF. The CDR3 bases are TGTGCCAGCAGCTACGACAGGGGAGACGAAAAACTGTTTTTT. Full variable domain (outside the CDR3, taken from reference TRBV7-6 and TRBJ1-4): GAGVSQSPRYKVTKRGQDVALRCDPISGHVSLYWYRQALGQGPEFLTYFNYEAQQDKSGLPNDRFSAERPEGSISTLTIQRTEQRDSAMYRCASSYDRGDEKLFFGSGTQLSVL.

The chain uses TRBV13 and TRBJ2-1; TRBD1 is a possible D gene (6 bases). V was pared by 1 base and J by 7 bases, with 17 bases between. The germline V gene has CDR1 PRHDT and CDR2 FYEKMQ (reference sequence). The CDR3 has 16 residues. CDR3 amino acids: CASSLDVGAPLNEQFF. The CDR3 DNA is TGTGCCAGCAGCTTAGACGTGGGGGCCCCCCTAAATGAGCAGTTCTTC.

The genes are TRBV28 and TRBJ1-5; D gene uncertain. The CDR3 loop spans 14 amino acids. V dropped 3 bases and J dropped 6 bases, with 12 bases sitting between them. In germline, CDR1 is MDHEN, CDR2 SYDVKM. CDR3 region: CASSLKGFRQPQHF. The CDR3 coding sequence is TGTGCCAGCAGTTTGAAAGGGTTTCGTCAGCCCCAGCATTTT.

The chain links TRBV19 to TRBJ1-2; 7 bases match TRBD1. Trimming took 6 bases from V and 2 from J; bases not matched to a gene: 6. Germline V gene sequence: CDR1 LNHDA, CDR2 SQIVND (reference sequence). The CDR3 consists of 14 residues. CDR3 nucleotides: TGTGCCAGTAGCCGTCAGACAGGGAACTATGGCTACACCTTC. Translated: CASSRQTGNYGYTF.

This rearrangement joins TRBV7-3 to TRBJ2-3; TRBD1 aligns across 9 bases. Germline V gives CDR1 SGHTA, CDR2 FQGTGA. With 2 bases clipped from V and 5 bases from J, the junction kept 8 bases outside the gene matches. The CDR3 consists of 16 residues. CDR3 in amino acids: CASSLSPGQGQDTQYF. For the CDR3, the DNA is TGTGCCAGCAGCTTATCCCCGGGACAGGGTCAAGATACGCAGTATTTT.

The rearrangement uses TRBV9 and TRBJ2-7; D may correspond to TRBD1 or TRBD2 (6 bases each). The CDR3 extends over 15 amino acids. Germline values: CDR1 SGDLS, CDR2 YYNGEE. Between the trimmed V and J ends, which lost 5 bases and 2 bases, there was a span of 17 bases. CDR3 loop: CASREGQGLTYEQYF. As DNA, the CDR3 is TGTGCCAGCAGGGAGGGGCAGGGGCTGACCTACGAGCAGTACTTC. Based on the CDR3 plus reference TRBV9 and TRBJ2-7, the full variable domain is DSGVTQTPKHLITATGQRVTLRCSPRSGDLSVYWYQQSLDQGLQFLIQYYNGEERAKGNILERFSAQQFPDLHSELNLSSLELGDSALYFCASREGQGLTYEQYFGPGTRLTVT.

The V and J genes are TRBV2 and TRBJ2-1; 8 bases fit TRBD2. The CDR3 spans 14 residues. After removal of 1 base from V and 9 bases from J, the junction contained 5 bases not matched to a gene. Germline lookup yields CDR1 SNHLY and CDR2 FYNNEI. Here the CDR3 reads CASSEVRGGGEQFF. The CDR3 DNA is TGTGCCAGCAGTGAAGTTCGGGGGGGCGGTGAGCAGTTCTTC.

The CDR3 bases are TGTGCCAGCTTTAGACTAGCGGACAGCTCCTACGAGCAGTACTTC. Translated: CASFRLADSSYEQYF. The chain uses TRBV2 and TRBJ2-7, with TRBD2 matching 9 bases. V was pared by 8 bases and J by 0 bases, with 8 bases of the junction left unmatched. The CDR3 has 15 amino acids. Germline V lookup: CDR1 SNHLY, CDR2 FYNNEI.

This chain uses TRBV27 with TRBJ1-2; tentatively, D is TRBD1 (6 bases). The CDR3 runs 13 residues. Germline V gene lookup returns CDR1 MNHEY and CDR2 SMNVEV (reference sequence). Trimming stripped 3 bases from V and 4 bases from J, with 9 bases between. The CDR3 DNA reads TGTGCCAGCAGTTTCAGGGGCAGCTATGGCTACACCTTC. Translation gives CASSFRGSYGYTF.

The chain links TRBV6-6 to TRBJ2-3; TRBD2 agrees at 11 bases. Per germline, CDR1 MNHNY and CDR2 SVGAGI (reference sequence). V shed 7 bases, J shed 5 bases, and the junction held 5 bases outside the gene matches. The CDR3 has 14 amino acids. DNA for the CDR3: TGTGCCAGCACCCTAGCGGGAGGAGGAGATACGCAGTATTTT. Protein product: CASTLAGGGDTQYF.

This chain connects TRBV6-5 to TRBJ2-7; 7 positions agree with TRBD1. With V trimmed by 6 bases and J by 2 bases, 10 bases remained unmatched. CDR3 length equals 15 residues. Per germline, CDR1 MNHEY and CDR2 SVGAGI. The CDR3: CASRKTQGMPYEQYF. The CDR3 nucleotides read TGTGCCAGCAGAAAAACACAGGGGATGCCCTACGAGCAGTACTTC.

In nucleotides, the CDR3 is TGCGCCAGCAGCCCGTCTCAGGACAGGGAGAGTGAAAAACTGTTTTTT. This translates into CASSPSQDRESEKLFF. This chain uses TRBV5-1 with TRBJ1-4; 8 bases agree with TRBD1. The CDR3 extends over 16 amino acids. V dropped 4 bases and J dropped 7; count of bases not matched to a gene: 12. Germline CDR1 is SGHRS and CDR2 is YFSETQ.

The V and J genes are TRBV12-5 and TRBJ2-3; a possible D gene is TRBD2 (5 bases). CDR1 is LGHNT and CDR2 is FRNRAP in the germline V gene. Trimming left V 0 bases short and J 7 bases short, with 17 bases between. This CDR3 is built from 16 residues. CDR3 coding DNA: TGTGCTAGTGGTTTGGTACTTGGGAAGCGGCCACATACGCAGTATTTT. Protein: CASGLVLGKRPHTQYF. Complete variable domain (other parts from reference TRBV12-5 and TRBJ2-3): DARVTQTPRHKVTEMGQEVTMRCQPILGHNTVFWYRQTMMQGLELLAYFRNRAPLDDSGMPKDRFSAEMPDATLATLKIQPSEPRDSAVYFCASGLVLGKRPHTQYFGPGTRLTVL.

CDR3 sequence: CASSGRVHSLHYGYTF. The CDR3 DNA follows: TGTGCCAGCAGTGGCCGAGTCCACAGTTTACACTATGGCTACACCTTC. The chain joins TRBV6-1 to TRBJ1-2; D gene uncertain. Germline loops: CDR1 MNHNS, CDR2 SASEGT. The CDR3 runs to 16 residues. Trimming removed 4 bases at V and 3 bases at J, with 18 bases between.

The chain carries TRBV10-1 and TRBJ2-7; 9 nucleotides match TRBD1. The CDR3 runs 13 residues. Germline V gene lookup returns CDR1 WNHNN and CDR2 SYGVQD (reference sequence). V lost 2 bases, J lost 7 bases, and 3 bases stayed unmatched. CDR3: CASSEPGQGEQYF. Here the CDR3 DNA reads TGCGCCAGCAGTGAGCCCGGACAGGGGGAGCAGTACTTC.

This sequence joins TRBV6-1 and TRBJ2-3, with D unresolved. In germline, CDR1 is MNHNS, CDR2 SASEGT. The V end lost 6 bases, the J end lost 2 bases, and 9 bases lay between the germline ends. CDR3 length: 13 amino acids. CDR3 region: CASRLDLTDTQYF. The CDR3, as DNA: TGTGCCAGCAGACTGGACCTCACAGATACGCAGTATTTT.

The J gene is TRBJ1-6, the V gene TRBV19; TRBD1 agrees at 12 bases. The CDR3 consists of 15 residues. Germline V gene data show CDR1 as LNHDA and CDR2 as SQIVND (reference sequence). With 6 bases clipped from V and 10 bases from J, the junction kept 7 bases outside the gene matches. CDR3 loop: CASRPGGTGGSPLHF. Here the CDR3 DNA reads TGTGCCAGTAGACCAGGAGGGACAGGGGGCTCACCCCTCCACTTT.

CDR3 protein: CASSQGRTTDTQYF. The CDR3 DNA follows: TGTGCCAGCAGCCAGGGACGGACGACAGATACGCAGTATTTT. The rearrangement joins TRBV14 to TRBJ2-3, with D possibly called TRBD1 or TRBD2 (5 bases each). This CDR3 has 14 amino acids. With 3 bases removed from V and 3 bases from J, the gap between germline ends came to 10 bases. Germline V gives CDR1 SGHDN, CDR2 FVKESK.